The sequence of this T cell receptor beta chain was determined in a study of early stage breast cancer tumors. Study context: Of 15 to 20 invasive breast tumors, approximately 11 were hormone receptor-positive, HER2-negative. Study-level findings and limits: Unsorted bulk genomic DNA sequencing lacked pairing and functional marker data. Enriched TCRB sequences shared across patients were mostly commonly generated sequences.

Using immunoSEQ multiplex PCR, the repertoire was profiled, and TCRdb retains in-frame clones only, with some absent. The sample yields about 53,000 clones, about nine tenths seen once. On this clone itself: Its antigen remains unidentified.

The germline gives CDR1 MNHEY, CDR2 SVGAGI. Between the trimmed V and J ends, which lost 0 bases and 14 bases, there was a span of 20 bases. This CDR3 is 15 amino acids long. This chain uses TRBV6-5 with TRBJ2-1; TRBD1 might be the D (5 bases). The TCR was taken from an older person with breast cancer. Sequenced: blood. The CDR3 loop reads CASSYSSARRGREFF. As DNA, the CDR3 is TGTGCCAGCAGTTACTCGTCTGCTAGAAGGGGCCGGGAGTTCTTC.